Following are 26 T cell receptor beta chains from one sample sequenced in a study of blood T cell repertoires in COVID-19. Clones were read by immunoSEQ multiplex PCR, and TCRdb kept only the in-frame ones, dropping some. This repertoire shows a few hundred thousand clones, about 90% found once; its top ten account for under 3%. Sequenced input: PBMCs or T cells enriched from blood (not recorded which). These receptors all come from a woman in her 30s who had recovered from COVID-19.

This chain links TRBV12-5 with TRBJ1-5; the match to TRBD1 covers 9 bases. V dropped 1 base and J dropped 4; count of bases not matched to a gene: 11. Germline V gene sequence: CDR1 LGHNT, CDR2 FRNRAP. CDR3 length: 18 residues. CDR3 nucleotides: TGTGCTAGTGGTTTGGGGCTTTCAAGGGACAGGGTTAATCAGCCCCAGCATTTT. Encoded protein: CASGLGLSRDRVNQPQHF. The full variable domain, rest sourced from reference TRBV12-5 and TRBJ1-5, is DARVTQTPRHKVTEMGQEVTMRCQPILGHNTVFWYRQTMMQGLELLAYFRNRAPLDDSGMPKDRFSAEMPDATLATLKIQPSEPRDSAVYFCASGLGLSRDRVNQPQHFGDGTRLSIL.

The V call is TRBV19, the J call TRBJ2-5, with 13 bases that match TRBD2. The CDR3 is 15 amino acids. The trim removed 6 bases at V and 4 bases at J, leaving 5 bases unmatched. Germline CDR1 reads LNHDA; CDR2 reads SQIVND (reference sequence). As DNA, the CDR3 is TGTGCCAGTAGGCCGGGACTAGCGGGACCAGAGACCCAGTACTTC. Its protein is CASRPGLAGPETQYF.

V gene TRBV4-2 combines with J gene TRBJ1-5; unclear D gene. Deletions cut 6 bases from V and 6 bases from J, with 15 bases between. CDR1 is LGHNA and CDR2 is YNFKEQ in the germline V gene. The CDR3 sequence is 14 residues long. CDR3 sequence reads: CASSQADGGQPQHF. In DNA form, the CDR3 reads TGTGCCAGCAGTCAGGCGGACGGAGGTCAGCCCCAGCATTTT.

The rearrangement links TRBV3-1 (or the pseudogene TRBV3-2) to TRBJ2-7; TRBD2 matches 7 bases. CDR1 and CDR2 from the germline V gene are LGHDT and YNNKEL (reference sequence). V shed 4 bases, J shed 2 bases, and the junction held 8 bases outside the gene matches. CDR3 size: 15 residues. The CDR3: CASSRGGPTTYEQYF. DNA for the CDR3: TGTGCCAGCAGCCGGGGGGGACCGACTACCTACGAGCAGTACTTC.

CDR3 DNA sequence: TGTGCCAGCAGCCAACAGGCGATCAACACTGAAGCTTTCTTT. It codes for CASSQQAINTEAFF. The chain has TRBV5-4 and TRBJ1-1; tentatively, D is TRBD1 (5 bases). Trimming left V 4 bases short and J 2 bases short, with 12 bases between. This CDR3 has 14 residues. Germline V gene lookup returns CDR1 SGHNT and CDR2 YYREEE (reference sequence). The full variable domain, in which reference TRBV5-4 and TRBJ1-1 provide the parts outside the CDR3, is ETGVTQSPTHLIKTRGQQVTLRCSSQSGHNTVSWYQQALGQGPQFIFQYYREEENGRGNFPPRFSGLQFPNYSSELNVNALELDDSALYLCASSQQAINTEAFFGQGTRLTVV.

In this sample, this clone turned up once. This chain joins TRBV7-3 and TRBJ1-1; D not resolved. V was shortened by 5 bases and J by 5 bases, with 9 bases between the two germline ends. The germline CDR1 and CDR2 sequences are SGHTA and FQGTGA. This CDR3 is built from 12 residues. The CDR3 nucleotides are TGTGCCAGCAGCCTGACTCGGACTGAAGCTTTCTTT. It translates to CASSLTRTEAFF.

The chain combines TRBV2 with TRBJ1-6; TRBD1 matches at 7 bases. Germline lookup yields CDR1 SNHLY and CDR2 FYNNEI. The CDR3 covers 15 residues. Germline trimming cut 3 bases from V and 4 bases from J; bases unmatched to any gene: 3. In DNA, the CDR3 is TGTGCCAGCAGTGATCCGGGACAGTATAATTCACCCCTCCACTTT. It specifies CASSDPGQYNSPLHF. Based on the CDR3 plus reference TRBV2 and TRBJ1-6, the full variable domain is EPEVTQTPSHQVTQMGQEVILRCVPISNHLYFYWYRQILGQKVEFLVSFYNNEISEKSEIFDDQFSVERPDGSNFTLKIRSTKLEDSAMYFCASSDPGQYNSPLHFGNGTRLTVT.

The rearrangement uses TRBV5-5 and TRBJ1-2, with TRBD1 matching 10 bases. The V gene's germline CDR1 is SGHKS and CDR2 YYEKEE (reference sequence). Trimming at V came to 3 bases and at J to 5 bases, leaving 4 bases not matched to a gene. The CDR3 is 14 residues long. For the CDR3, the DNA is TGTGCCAGCAGCTCGGGACAGGGGACTTATGGCTACACCTTC. Translation gives CASSSGQGTYGYTF.

This rearrangement joins TRBV18 to TRBJ1-1; TRBD1 agrees at 10 bases. V was clipped by 6 bases and J by 1 base; unmatched bases: 5. This CDR3 is built from 15 residues. The germline gives CDR1 KGHSH, CDR2 LQKENI. CDR3 sequence: CASSLRQGANTEAFF. The DNA for the CDR3 is TGTGCCAGCTCCCTGAGACAGGGGGCGAACACTGAAGCTTTCTTT.

A few counts support this clone. CDR3 sequence (DNA): TGTGCCTGGAGTGCCAGGGGGGCTCAGCCCCAGCATTTT. It translates to CAWSARGAQPQHF. V usage is TRBV30 and J usage is TRBJ1-5, with TRBD1 matching over 7 bases. The CDR3 has 13 residues. Germline assignment: CDR1 GTSNPN and CDR2 SVGIG (reference sequence). The junction had 3 bases not matched to a gene; V was cut back by 1 base and J by 6 bases.

With regard to this clone: The sample contains more than one DNA sequence encoding this CDR3. The rearrangement uses TRBV9 and TRBJ2-1; the match to TRBD1 covers 8 bases. Germline V gene sequence: CDR1 SGDLS, CDR2 YYNGEE. The J segment lost 5 bases and the V segment lost 3 bases, leaving 4 bases of the junction unmatched. The CDR3 is made up of 14 amino acids. The CDR3 region has the DNA TGTGCCAGCAGCGCTGGACAGGGAAACAATGAGCAGTTCTTC. This codes for CASSAGQGNNEQFF. The full variable domain, in which reference TRBV9 and TRBJ2-1 provide the parts outside the CDR3, is DSGVTQTPKHLITATGQRVTLRCSPRSGDLSVYWYQQSLDQGLQFLIQYYNGEERAKGNILERFSAQQFPDLHSELNLSSLELGDSALYFCASSAGQGNNEQFFGPGTRLTVL.

The J gene is TRBJ1-2, the V gene TRBV27; a weak D match, TRBD1 (6 bases). The CDR3 spans 15 residues. Germline V gene sequence: CDR1 MNHEY, CDR2 SMNVEV (reference sequence). Trimming removed 0 bases from V and 4 bases from J, with 12 bases in between. CDR3 protein: CASSLSAGVVYGYTF. Written as DNA, the CDR3 is TGTGCCAGCAGTTTATCGGCAGGGGTTGTCTATGGCTACACCTTC.

The rearrangement links TRBV5-1 to TRBJ2-7; possible D gene TRBD2, 6 bases. Germline V gene lookup returns CDR1 SGHRS and CDR2 YFSETQ. This CDR3 region has 15 residues. V was pared by 0 bases and J by 3 bases, with 13 bases between. The DNA of the CDR3 is TGCGCCAGCAGCTTGGGAGGCTCCGGGGGCTACGAGCAGTACTTC. The encoded protein is CASSLGGSGGYEQYF.

This clone was seen only a few times. The rearrangement uses TRBV3-1 (or the pseudogene TRBV3-2) and TRBJ2-7; 9 bases fit TRBD2. The trim removed 1 base at V and 2 bases at J, leaving 0 bases unmatched. Per germline, CDR1 LGHDT and CDR2 YNNKEL (reference sequence). The CDR3 loop spans 14 amino acids. The CDR3 bases are TGTGCCAGCAGCCAAGGCGGGAGGGCCTACGAGCAGTACTTC. Protein sequence: CASSQGGRAYEQYF.

This rearrangement joins TRBV2 to TRBJ1-5, with D unresolved. Per germline, CDR1 SNHLY and CDR2 FYNNEI. There are 11 residues in the CDR3. Trimming removed 3 bases from V and 6 bases from J, with 3 bases in between. As DNA, the CDR3 is TGTGCCAGCAGTGACGGTCAGCCCCAGCATTTT. The encoded protein is CASSDGQPQHF.

This chain links TRBV3-1 (or the pseudogene TRBV3-2) with TRBJ1-1; possible D gene TRBD1, 5 bases. CDR1 and CDR2 (germline): LGHDT, YNNKEL (reference sequence). The CDR3 runs 13 residues. Trimming left V 4 bases short and J 3 bases short, with 9 bases between. CDR3 residues: CASSPDSHTEAFF. CDR3 DNA: TGTGCCAGCAGCCCCGACAGCCACACTGAAGCTTTCTTT.

The V gene is TRBV19, the J gene TRBJ2-7; tentatively, D is TRBD2 (7 bases). The germline V gene has CDR1 LNHDA and CDR2 SQIVND (reference sequence). V was trimmed by 5 bases and J by 2 bases, leaving 16 bases between them. The CDR3 spans 15 residues. CDR3 DNA sequence: TGTGCCAGTAGTCCGGGGGGCAGAGGCGCCTACGAGCAGTACTTC. This encodes CASSPGGRGAYEQYF.

Comment on this clone: The junction does not match germline at one end; this may be a read error. This chain connects TRBV27 to TRBJ1-2, with TRBD1 matching over 7 bases. This CDR3 comprises 14 residues. Germline V gives CDR1 MNHEY, CDR2 SMNVEV (reference sequence). The CDR3 reads CASSLSGQSDGYTF. For the CDR3, the DNA is TGTGCCAGCAGTCTATCGGGACAGTCAGATGGCTACACCTTC.

The chain combines TRBV9 with TRBJ2-7; 8 bases agree with TRBD2. The germline CDR1 and CDR2 sequences are SGDLS and YYNGEE. There are 15 residues in the CDR3. After removal of 4 bases from V and 1 base from J, the junction contained 7 bases not matched to a gene. The CDR3 nucleotides are TGTGCCAGCAGCCAAGCGGGGGCGGGGTCCTACGAGCAGTACTTC. Encoded protein: CASSQAGAGSYEQYF.

The chain combines TRBV7-3 with TRBJ2-3; the match to TRBD2 covers 10 bases. Trimming cost V 5 bases and J 1 base; bases outside gene matches: 9. CDR1 and CDR2 from the germline V gene are SGHTA and FQGTGA. This CDR3 contains 17 residues. The chain's CDR3 is CASSARLAGDRTDTQYF. The CDR3 DNA reads as TGTGCCAGCAGCGCTAGGCTAGCGGGGGACCGCACAGATACGCAGTATTTT.

The V call is TRBV28, the J call TRBJ1-3; TRBD1 is a possible D gene (6 bases). Germline V lookup: CDR1 MDHEN, CDR2 SYDVKM. The CDR3 extends over 15 amino acids. The ends were cut back, 5 bases at V and 0 bases at J, with 11 bases in the middle. CDR3 bases: TGTGCCAGCAGTCCGACAGGTACCTCTGGAAACACCATATATTTT. Encoded protein: CASSPTGTSGNTIYF.

This clone was counted between two and nine times. Here the CDR3 reads CASSRTSGAGELFF. The CDR3 nucleotides are TGTGCCAGTAGCAGGACTAGCGGCGCCGGGGAGCTGTTTTTT. The rearrangement uses TRBV19 and TRBJ2-2; 10 bases are shared with TRBD2. This CDR3 comprises 14 residues. Germline V gene lookup returns CDR1 LNHDA and CDR2 SQIVND (reference sequence). V shed 6 bases and J 6 bases; nucleotides not matched to a gene: 4.

The V and J genes are TRBV6-4 and TRBJ2-2; D uncertain. Trimming took 0 bases from V and 2 from J, leaving 4 bases between them. The CDR3 runs 14 residues. Germline loops: CDR1 MRHNA, CDR2 SNTAGT. The chain's CDR3 is CASSDSFNTGELFF. The CDR3 bases are TGTGCCAGCAGTGACTCCTTCAACACCGGGGAGCTGTTTTTT.

The CDR3 DNA is TGTGCCATCAGCCGGGACAGGGGTGAGGAGCAGTACTTC. Protein: CAISRDRGEEQYF. The chain uses TRBV10-3 and TRBJ2-7; TRBD1 matches at 10 bases. Germline CDR1 and CDR2: ENHRY and SYGVKD. CDR3 length: 13 amino acids. V shed 6 bases and J 7 bases; nucleotides not matched to a gene: 6.

J is TRBJ2-5 and V is TRBV7-8; TRBD2 matches at 7 bases. V shed 8 bases, J shed 5 bases, and the junction held 14 bases outside the gene matches. The CDR3 loop spans 15 amino acids. Germline values: CDR1 SGHVS, CDR2 FQNEAQ. The CDR3 region has the DNA TGTGCCAGCGCTCCCGGGAGGCTAGCCCGGGAGACCCAGTACTTC. It specifies CASAPGRLARETQYF.

This chain joins TRBV6-5 and TRBJ2-7; 8 bases map to TRBD2. V shed 2 bases, J shed 3 bases, and the junction held 6 bases outside the gene matches. The V gene's germline CDR1 is MNHEY and CDR2 SVGAGI. This CDR3 region has 15 residues. CDR3 sequence: CASSYLSGVGYEQYF. CDR3 DNA: TGTGCCAGCAGTTACCTTAGCGGGGTAGGCTACGAGCAGTACTTC.